The clone carrying this TCR beta chain appeared a few times. The source of the sample is a study of blood T cell repertoires in COVID-19. Profiled with immunoSEQ multiplex PCR; TCRdb holds only in-frame clones, not every one. The sample carries 55,000 to 70,000 clones, approximately 78% recorded once. The CDR3 extends over 10 amino acids. V lost 8 bases and J lost 5, with 6 bases in between. Germline values: CDR1 SNHLY, CDR2 FYNNEI. Sequencing used peripheral blood. This TCR was sampled from a woman older than 75 with acute or convalescent COVID-19. The gene calls are TRBV2 and TRBJ1-1; no clear D. The CDR3: CASLRTEAFF. The CDR3, as DNA: TGTGCCAGCCTGAGGACTGAAGCTTTCTTT.